This T cell receptor (beta chain) derives from a study of cytomegalovirus exposure and HLA in healthy donors. 13 Jbeta primers and 60 Vbeta primers were used for the PCR. Profiling relied on immunoSEQ multiplex PCR, and the TCRdb table lists in-frame clones only, not all of them. The sample contains 75,000 to 100,000 clones, approximately 73% of which appear only once. The CDR3 runs 16 residues. Germline CDR1 is SGHRS and CDR2 is YFSETQ. The V and J ends lost 4 bases and 5 bases, in that order; junction bases with no gene match: 11. This chain uses TRBV5-1 with TRBJ2-5; TRBD1 matches 10 bases. The sequencing input was PBMCs. The origin of this receptor is a man in his forties or fifties in good health and CMV-seronegative. CDR3 sequence (DNA): TGCGCCAGCAGCCTAGGTTCGACAGGGGGCAGGGAGACCCAGTACTTC. This encodes CASSLGSTGGRETQYF.